The 4 T cell receptor beta chains below come from one sample, sequenced in a study of blood T cell repertoires in COVID-19. TCRdb keeps only in-frame clones here, not all; method: immunoSEQ multiplex PCR. The sample gives about 290,000 clones, around four fifths of which show up once; 4.1% is in the top ten. The sample consisted of peripheral blood. Every receptor here comes from a woman aged 50 to 60 with active or convalescent COVID-19.

The chain uses TRBV10-3 and TRBJ2-3; 13 bases line up with TRBD2. CDR3 size: 16 residues. V lost 2 bases, J lost 1 base, and 0 bases stayed unmatched. Germline V gene data show CDR1 as ENHRY and CDR2 as SYGVKD. This CDR3 is CAISEGLAGGTDTQYF. The CDR3 coding sequence is TGTGCCATCAGTGAGGGACTAGCGGGGGGCACAGATACGCAGTATTTT.

The V gene is TRBV2, the J gene TRBJ2-5; D uncertain. CDR1 is SNHLY, CDR2 FYNNEI, per germline. This CDR3 has 13 residues. Trimming cost V 4 bases and J 5 bases, with 11 bases left between them. The DNA for the CDR3 is TGTGCCAGCAGTGCAGGCCTCTGGGAGACCCAGTACTTC. It encodes CASSAGLWETQYF.

V gene TRBV7-9 combines with J gene TRBJ2-7; 13 nucleotides match TRBD2. The germline V gene has CDR1 SEHNR and CDR2 FQNEAQ (reference sequence). V gave up 4 bases and J gave up 0 bases; unmatched junction bases: 0. CDR3 length: 15 amino acids. This CDR3 reads CASSWTSGSSYEQYF. The CDR3 region has the DNA TGTGCCAGCAGCTGGACTAGCGGGAGCTCCTACGAGCAGTACTTC.

V and J are TRBV28 and TRBJ1-2; D is possibly TRBD1 (5 bases). CDR3 length: 13 amino acids. V was pared by 7 bases and J by 8 bases, with 17 bases between. Germline V gene lookup returns CDR1 MDHEN and CDR2 SYDVKM. The CDR3 DNA is TGTGCCAGCACCCTCGGGGGTTTGCGGGGCTACACCTTC. This gives the protein CASTLGGLRGYTF.